This TCR beta chain was recovered during a study of T cells in narcolepsy. Study-level background: Enrolled donors included narcolepsy type 1 or type 2 patients and healthy controls.

The CDR3 has 14 residues. Germline loops: CDR1 SGHTA, CDR2 FQGTGA. With 4 bases clipped from V and 7 bases from J, the junction kept 8 bases outside the gene matches. Comment on this clone: Its target is unknown.

Profiling relied on immunoSEQ multiplex PCR, and the TCRdb table lists in-frame clones only, not all of them. Counted here are roughly 25,000 clones, 85% to 90% occurring once; the ten biggest clones make up 1% to 1.5%. Regarding the study as a whole: Autoreactive clone sequences were missing from some blood memory CD4+ repertoires. Autoreactive clonotypes reportedly recurred in blood of same and different patients, not controls. Autoreactive HCRT-specific and TRIB2-specific clonotypes were marked in same-patient CSF-versus-blood CD4+ comparisons.

The sequence was obtained from a human donor with narcolepsy. Material: CD45RA- memory CD4+ T cells from PBMCs. The chain recombines TRBV7-3 with TRBJ2-5, with 8 bases that match TRBD1. This chain's CDR3 is CASSSTGGGGTQYF. The DNA of the CDR3 is TGTGCCAGCAGCTCAACAGGGGGTGGTGGGACCCAGTACTTC.